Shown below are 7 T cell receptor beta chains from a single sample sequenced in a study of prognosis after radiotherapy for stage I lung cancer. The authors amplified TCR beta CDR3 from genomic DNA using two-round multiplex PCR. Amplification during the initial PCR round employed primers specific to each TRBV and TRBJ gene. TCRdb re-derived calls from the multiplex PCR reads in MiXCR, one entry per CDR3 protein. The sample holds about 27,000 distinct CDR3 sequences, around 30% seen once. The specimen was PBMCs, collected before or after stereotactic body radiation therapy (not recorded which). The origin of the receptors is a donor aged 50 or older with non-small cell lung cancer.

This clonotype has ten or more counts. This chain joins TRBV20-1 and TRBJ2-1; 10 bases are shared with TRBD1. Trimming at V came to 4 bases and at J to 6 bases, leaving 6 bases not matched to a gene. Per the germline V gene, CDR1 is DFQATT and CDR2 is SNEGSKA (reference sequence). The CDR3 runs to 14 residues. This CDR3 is CSATGTGDLNEQFF. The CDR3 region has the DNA TGCAGTGCTACCGGGACAGGGGATCTCAATGAGCAGTTCTTC.

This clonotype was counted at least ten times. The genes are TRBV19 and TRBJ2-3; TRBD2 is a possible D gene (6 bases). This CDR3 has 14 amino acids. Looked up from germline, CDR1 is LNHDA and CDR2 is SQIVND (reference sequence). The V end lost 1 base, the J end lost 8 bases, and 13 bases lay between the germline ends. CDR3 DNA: TGTGCCAGTAGTATAGTGGGAGGCCAGGGTACGCAGTATTTT. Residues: CASSIVGGQGTQYF.

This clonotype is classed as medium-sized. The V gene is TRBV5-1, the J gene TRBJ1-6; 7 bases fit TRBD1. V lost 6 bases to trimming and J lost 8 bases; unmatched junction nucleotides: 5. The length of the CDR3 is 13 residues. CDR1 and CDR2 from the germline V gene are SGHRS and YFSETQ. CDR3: CASNDRADSPLHF. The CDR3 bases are TGCGCCAGCAATGACAGGGCTGATTCACCCCTCCACTTT.

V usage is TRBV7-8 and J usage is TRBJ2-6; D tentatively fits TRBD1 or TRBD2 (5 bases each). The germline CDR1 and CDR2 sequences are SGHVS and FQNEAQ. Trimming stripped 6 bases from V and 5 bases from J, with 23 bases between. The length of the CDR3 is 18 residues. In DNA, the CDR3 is TGTGCCAGCAGTTTTCAGGGTCTGGACTTTTCTTGGGCCAACGTCCTGACTTTC. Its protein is CASSFQGLDFSWANVLTF.

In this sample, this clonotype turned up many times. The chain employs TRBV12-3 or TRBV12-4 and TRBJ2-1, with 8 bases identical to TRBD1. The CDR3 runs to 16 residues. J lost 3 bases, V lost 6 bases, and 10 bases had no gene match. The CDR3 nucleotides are TGTGCCAGCAGCCGAGGACAGGGCAAGCTCTACAATGAGCAGTTCTTC. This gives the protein CASSRGQGKLYNEQFF.

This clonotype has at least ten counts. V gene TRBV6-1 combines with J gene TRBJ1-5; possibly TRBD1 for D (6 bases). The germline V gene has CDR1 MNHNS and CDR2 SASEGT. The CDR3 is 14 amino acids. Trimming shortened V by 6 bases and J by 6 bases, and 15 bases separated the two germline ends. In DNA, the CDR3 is TGTGCCAGCAGCCGAGGTGGGGGCGGTCAGCCCCAGCATTTT. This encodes CASSRGGGGQPQHF.

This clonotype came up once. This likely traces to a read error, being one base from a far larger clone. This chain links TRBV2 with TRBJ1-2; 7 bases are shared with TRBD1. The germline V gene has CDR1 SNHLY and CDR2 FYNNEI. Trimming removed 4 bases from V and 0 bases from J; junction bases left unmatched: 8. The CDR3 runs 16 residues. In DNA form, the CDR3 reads TGTGCCAGCAGTGCCGCCCGGGACAGACCTAACTATGGCTACACCTTC. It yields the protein CASSAARDRPNYGYTF.